The 30 T cell receptor beta chains given below trace back to one sample, sequenced in a study of T-cell reconstitution after alpha-beta-depleted transplantation in children. The authors prepared the TCRbeta library with unique molecular identifiers. MiXCR, applied by TCRdb to the PCR reads, yields one record per CDR3 protein. The sample consists of 700,000 or so distinct CDR3 sequences, around 13% of them appearing once. Source: PBMCs, taken before TCRalphabeta/CD19-depleted stem cell transplant. The receptors come from a girl aged 2-10 years with congenital amegakaryocytic thrombocytopenia, due to receive a stem cell transplant.

The gene calls are TRBV7-9 and TRBJ2-3, with 7 bases fitting TRBD1. The CDR3 is 17 amino acids. Trimming cost V 5 bases and J 2 bases; bases outside gene matches: 13. Germline V gene data show CDR1 as SEHNR and CDR2 as FQNEAQ (reference sequence). CDR3 bases: TGTGCCAGCAGCATACTAGACAGGGTCCTCTCCACAGATACGCAGTATTTT. It specifies CASSILDRVLSTDTQYF.

The chain combines TRBV29-1 with TRBJ2-3, with 12 nucleotides matching TRBD2. The CDR3 is 15 residues long. Per germline, CDR1 SQVTM and CDR2 ANQGSEA. V was clipped by 3 bases and J by 2 bases; unmatched bases: 3. CDR3 in amino acids: CSVDGTSGYTDTQYF. The CDR3, as DNA: TGCAGCGTTGATGGGACTAGCGGGTACACAGATACGCAGTATTTT.

This clonotype came up many times. This chain links TRBV12-3 or TRBV12-4 with TRBJ2-5, with D maybe TRBD1 (6 bases). This CDR3 comprises 15 residues. V was clipped by 2 bases and J by 3 bases, with 13 bases between them. CDR3 amino acids: CASSLRGRGEETQYF. The CDR3 DNA is TGTGCCAGCAGTTTACGTGGCAGGGGCGAAGAGACCCAGTACTTC.

The chain combines TRBV20-1 with TRBJ2-5; 11 nucleotides align to TRBD2. CDR1 is DFQATT and CDR2 is SNEGSKA in the germline V gene (reference sequence). The CDR3 is made up of 15 amino acids. V was pared by 5 bases and J by 3 bases, with 8 bases of the junction left unmatched. The DNA of the CDR3 is TGCAGTGCTGACGAGGGACTAGCGGAAAAAGAGACCCAGTACTTC. It codes for CSADEGLAEKETQYF.

The genes are TRBV12-3 or TRBV12-4 and TRBJ2-1; 11 positions agree with TRBD2. V dropped 2 bases and J dropped 5; count of bases not matched to a gene: 5. The CDR3 runs to 16 residues. DNA of the CDR3: TGTGCCAGCAGTTTACTGACTAGCGGGACAAACAATGAGCAGTTCTTC. This gives the protein CASSLLTSGTNNEQFF.

The V call is TRBV5-1, the J call TRBJ1-1; D is ambiguous. There are 13 residues in the CDR3. The V end lost 7 bases, the J end lost 6 bases, and 16 bases lay between the germline ends. Germline V gene sequence: CDR1 SGHRS, CDR2 YFSETQ. Written as DNA, the CDR3 is TGCGCCAGCGCACTGGTTTTAGGGTCTGAAGCTTTCTTT. Translating gives CASALVLGSEAFF.

The J gene is TRBJ2-3, the V gene TRBV3-1; no definite D call. The germline V gene encodes CDR1 LGHDT and CDR2 YNNKEL (reference sequence). The CDR3 covers 14 residues. V was clipped by 3 bases and J by 2 bases, with 9 bases between them. CDR3 in amino acids: CASSHRAVTDTQYF. DNA of the CDR3: TGTGCCAGCAGCCACCGGGCGGTCACAGATACGCAGTATTTT.

In its sample, this clonotype was seen many times. The genes are TRBV10-3 and TRBJ2-2; D is perhaps TRBD1 or TRBD2 (5 bases each). Trimming cost V 1 base and J 0 bases, with 12 bases left between them. Germline V gene lookup returns CDR1 ENHRY and CDR2 SYGVKD. The CDR3 runs to 17 residues. In DNA, the CDR3 is TGTGCCATCAGTGAGTTCGGGGCAGTGTCGAACACCGGGGAGCTGTTTTTT. It is translated as CAISEFGAVSNTGELFF.

At least ten counts were recorded for this clonotype. V gene TRBV12-3 or TRBV12-4 combines with J gene TRBJ1-4; D is perhaps TRBD1 (5 bases). The CDR3 is 15 amino acids. Trimming left V 3 bases short and J 6 bases short, with 14 bases between. CDR3 in DNA: TGTGCCAGCAGTTTGCCGGCAGGGAACTATGAAAAACTGTTTTTT. Translating gives CASSLPAGNYEKLFF.

This clonotype turned up a few times. The CDR3 sequence: CASSPLAADRVKNIQYF. CDR3 DNA: TGTGCCAGCTCACCACTAGCGGCCGACAGGGTCAAAAACATTCAGTACTTC. The J gene is TRBJ2-4, the V gene TRBV18; maybe TRBD1 (7 bases). The CDR3 is 17 amino acids. V was clipped by 1 base and J by 3 bases, with 16 bases between them. Looked up from germline, CDR1 is KGHSH and CDR2 is LQKENI.

This clonotype was counted at least ten times. The V gene is TRBV5-1, the J gene TRBJ1-1; D is undetermined. CDR3 length: 13 residues. From germline, CDR1 is SGHRS and CDR2 YFSETQ. V was cut by 4 bases and J by 3 bases, with 10 bases left in between. The CDR3 sequence is CASSTNRDTEAFF. The CDR3 DNA reads as TGCGCCAGCAGCACCAACAGAGACACTGAAGCTTTCTTT.

Of note for this clonotype: A much larger clone lies one base from this, so it may be a read error. V gene TRBV20-1 combines with J gene TRBJ2-5, with D possibly being TRBD2 (5 bases). Trimming removed 1 base at V and 7 bases at J, with 16 bases between. Germline CDR1 and CDR2: DFQATT and SNEGSKA (reference sequence). CDR3 size: 14 residues. The CDR3 loop reads CSARGYIRGGTQYF. The DNA for the CDR3 is TGCAGTGCTAGAGGCTACATACGGGGTGGGACCCAGTACTTC.

V and J are TRBV2 and TRBJ1-1, with 7 bases fitting TRBD1. Unmatched junction bases numbered 6, after V lost 8 bases and J lost 0 bases. Germline V gene lookup returns CDR1 SNHLY and CDR2 FYNNEI. The CDR3 sequence is 14 residues long. This chain's CDR3 is CASAPGTVNTEAFF. The CDR3 DNA reads TGTGCCAGCGCCCCCGGGACAGTGAACACTGAAGCTTTCTTT.

This clonotype was detected many times. The V and J genes are TRBV6-2 or TRBV6-3 and TRBJ2-1; D not certain. Trimming stripped 2 bases from V and 0 bases from J, with 8 bases between. The CDR3 spans 15 residues. Looked up from germline, CDR1 is MNHEY and CDR2 is SVGEGT. The chain's CDR3 is CASSYRLSSYNEQFF. DNA of the CDR3: TGTGCCAGCAGTTACCGGCTGAGCTCCTACAATGAGCAGTTCTTC.

This clonotype occurred many times. The genes are TRBV28 and TRBJ2-7; D is undetermined. The CDR3 is 13 residues long. V was pared by 9 bases and J by 1 base, with 13 bases between. In germline, CDR1 is MDHEN, CDR2 SYDVKM. This CDR3 is CASATNPSYEQYF. DNA for the CDR3: TGTGCCAGTGCAACGAACCCATCCTACGAGCAGTACTTC.

This clonotype was observed at least ten times. The V and J genes are TRBV5-1 and TRBJ1-1, with D uncertain. This CDR3 contains 16 residues. Germline CDR1 SGHRS, CDR2 YFSETQ. Deletions cut 3 bases from V and 4 bases from J, with 19 bases between. CDR3 nucleotide sequence: TGCGCCAGCAGCTCGCGTACCGCTTTTAGAGCCACTGAAGCTTTCTTT. Translation: CASSSRTAFRATEAFF. The full variable domain, its missing parts supplied by reference TRBV5-1 and TRBJ1-1, is KAGVTQTPRYLIKTRGQQVTLSCSPISGHRSVSWYQQTPGQGLQFLFEYFSETQRNKGNFPGRFSGRQFSNSRSEMNVSTLELGDSALYLCASSSRTAFRATEAFFGQGTRLTVV.

This clonotype was recorded a few times. The V call is TRBV7-9, the J call TRBJ1-1; D unclear. CDR3 length equals 12 residues. The V gene lost 0 bases and the J gene lost 6 bases, with 5 bases spanning the gap. The germline CDR1 and CDR2 sequences are SEHNR and FQNEAQ (reference sequence). This chain's CDR3 is CASSLAAAEAFF. The CDR3, as DNA: TGTGCCAGCAGCTTAGCTGCGGCTGAAGCTTTCTTT.

This clonotype was seen a few times. The V and J genes are TRBV5-1 and TRBJ2-5; D is uncertain. Looked up from germline, CDR1 is SGHRS and CDR2 is YFSETQ. The CDR3 sequence is 14 residues long. V was pared by 5 bases and J by 1 base, with 12 bases between. CDR3 amino acids: CASRIAGTQETQYF. CDR3 nucleotide sequence: TGCGCCAGCAGGATAGCAGGAACCCAAGAGACCCAGTACTTC.

This clonotype was recorded many times. CDR3 in DNA: TGTGCCAGCAGTTTTGGACGGCAAGAATATGGCTACACCTTC. Residues: CASSFGRQEYGYTF. This sequence joins TRBV12-3 or TRBV12-4 and TRBJ1-2; D is undetermined. CDR3 length: 14 amino acids. V shed 3 bases and J shed 5 bases, with 13 bases lying between them.

This clonotype has ten or more counts. This chain joins TRBV28 and TRBJ1-2; 7 positions agree with TRBD1. V gave up 8 bases and J gave up 4 bases; unmatched junction bases: 10. The CDR3 extends over 14 amino acids. Germline CDR1 is MDHEN and CDR2 is SYDVKM. This CDR3 reads CASGSDRDTYGYTF. In DNA form, the CDR3 reads TGTGCCAGCGGATCCGACAGGGACACCTATGGCTACACCTTC.

The chain uses TRBV12-3 or TRBV12-4 and TRBJ2-1; 9 bases align to TRBD2. This CDR3 region has 16 residues. J was trimmed by 4 bases and V by 6 bases; bases with no gene match: 10. Here the CDR3 DNA reads TGTGCCAGCAGGTTCGAGGGACTAGCCCCATACAATGAGCAGTTCTTC. This codes for CASRFEGLAPYNEQFF.

Concerning this clonotype itself: It may be a read error: a sequence one base away is much more abundant. The chain uses TRBV20-1 and TRBJ2-3; D is perhaps TRBD1 (6 bases). The J call may be faulty, since TRBJ1-5 better matches the DNA end. Per germline, CDR1 DFQATT and CDR2 SNEGSKA (reference sequence). CDR3 length: 14 residues. The CDR3, as DNA: TGCAGTGCTCTCGGTTCCCCTAGGACAGATACGCAGCATTTT. Translated, it gives CSALGSPRTDTQHF.

This clonotype was seen ten or more times. The gene calls are TRBV9 and TRBJ2-3, with D unresolved. CDR1 SGDLS and CDR2 YYNGEE come from the germline V gene. V was clipped by 3 bases and J by 0 bases, with 2 bases between them. CDR3 length: 12 amino acids. For the CDR3, the DNA is TGTGCCAGCAGCGCGAGCACAGATACGCAGTATTTT. Protein product: CASSASTDTQYF.

Only one count was recorded for this clonotype. The chain recombines TRBV2 with TRBJ2-7; D is undetermined. This CDR3 contains 13 residues. V was trimmed by 1 base and J by 2 bases, leaving 6 bases between them. Germline values: CDR1 SNHLY, CDR2 FYNNEI. The CDR3 reads CASSEGLPYEQYF. DNA for the CDR3: TGTGCCAGCAGTGAAGGTCTTCCCTACGAGCAGTACTTC.

At least ten counts were recorded for this clonotype. The chain employs TRBV4-1 and TRBJ2-7; D call uncertain. The CDR3 is made up of 14 amino acids. The germline CDR1 and CDR2 sequences are MGHRA and YSYEKL. Trimming left V 0 bases short and J 3 bases short, with 9 bases between. As DNA, the CDR3 is TGCGCCAGCAGCCAAGAGGGGTACTTCTACGAGCAGTACTTC. Its protein is CASSQEGYFYEQYF.

The chain joins TRBV5-1 to TRBJ2-6; no clear D gene. The V and J ends lost 4 bases and 2 bases respectively, with 13 bases between them. The length of the CDR3 is 16 residues. Germline CDR1 is SGHRS and CDR2 is YFSETQ. CDR3: CASSASSHTGANVLTF. The CDR3 DNA sequence: TGCGCCAGCAGCGCGTCTTCTCACACTGGGGCCAACGTCCTGACTTTC. Full variable domain (remainder filled in from reference TRBV5-1 and TRBJ2-6): KAGVTQTPRYLIKTRGQQVTLSCSPISGHRSVSWYQQTPGQGLQFLFEYFSETQRNKGNFPGRFSGRQFSNSRSEMNVSTLELGDSALYLCASSASSHTGANVLTFGAGSRLTVL.

This clonotype was seen a handful of times. The chain links TRBV12-3 or TRBV12-4 to TRBJ2-2, with TRBD2 matching over 11 bases. The CDR3 has 16 amino acids. With 5 bases clipped from V and 6 bases from J, the junction kept 8 bases outside the gene matches. CDR3 loop: CASSARTSGRSGELFF. CDR3 DNA sequence: TGTGCCAGCAGTGCCCGAACTAGCGGGAGATCCGGGGAGCTGTTTTTT.

The V call is TRBV15, the J call TRBJ2-1, with 7 bases matching TRBD1. The junction had 1 base not matched to a gene; V was cut back by 4 bases and J by 4 bases. CDR3 length equals 13 residues. Germline CDR1 and CDR2: LNHNV and YYDKDF (reference sequence). CDR3 nucleotides: TGTGCCACCAGCATCAGGGGGTACAATGAGCAGTTCTTC. Protein: CATSIRGYNEQFF. Full variable domain (missing parts from reference TRBV15 and TRBJ2-1): DAMVIQNPRYQVTQFGKPVTLSCSQTLNHNVMYWYQQKSSQAPKLLFHYYDKDFNNEADTPDNFQSRRPNTSFCFLDIRSPGLGDTAMYLCATSIRGYNEQFFGPGTRLTVL.

In DNA form, the CDR3 reads TGCAGTGCCAGTAGTTACAGCTCCTACAATGAGCAGTTCTTC. It specifies CSASSYSSYNEQFF. This chain links TRBV20-1 with TRBJ2-1; D unclear. CDR1 and CDR2 from the germline V gene are DFQATT and SNEGSKA (reference sequence). V lost 6 bases and J lost 0, with 12 bases in between. The CDR3 loop spans 14 amino acids.

This rearrangement joins TRBV5-1 to TRBJ2-2; unclear D gene. Looked up from germline, CDR1 is SGHRS and CDR2 is YFSETQ. V dropped 4 bases and J dropped 1 base, with 8 bases sitting between them. The CDR3 totals 14 residues. For the CDR3, the DNA is TGCGCCAGCAGCACTGACATGAACACCGGGGAGCTGTTTTTT. Protein: CASSTDMNTGELFF.